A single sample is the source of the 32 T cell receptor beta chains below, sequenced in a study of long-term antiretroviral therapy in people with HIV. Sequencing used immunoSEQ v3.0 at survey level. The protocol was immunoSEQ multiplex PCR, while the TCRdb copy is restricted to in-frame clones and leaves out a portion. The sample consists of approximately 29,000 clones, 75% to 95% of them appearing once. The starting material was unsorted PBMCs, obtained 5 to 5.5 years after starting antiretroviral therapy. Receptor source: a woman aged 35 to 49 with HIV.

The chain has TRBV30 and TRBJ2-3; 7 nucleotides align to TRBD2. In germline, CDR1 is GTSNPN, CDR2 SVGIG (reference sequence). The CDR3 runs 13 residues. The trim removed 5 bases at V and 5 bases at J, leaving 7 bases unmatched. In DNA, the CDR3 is TGTGCCTGGGGAAGCGGGGTGGAAGATACGCAGTATTTT. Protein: CAWGSGVEDTQYF.

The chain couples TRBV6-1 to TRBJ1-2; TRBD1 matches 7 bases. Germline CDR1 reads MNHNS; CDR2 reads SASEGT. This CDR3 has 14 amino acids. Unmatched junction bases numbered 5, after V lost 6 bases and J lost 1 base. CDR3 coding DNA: TGTGCCAGCAGGAGGACAGGCCTTAACTATGGCTACACCTTC. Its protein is CASRRTGLNYGYTF.

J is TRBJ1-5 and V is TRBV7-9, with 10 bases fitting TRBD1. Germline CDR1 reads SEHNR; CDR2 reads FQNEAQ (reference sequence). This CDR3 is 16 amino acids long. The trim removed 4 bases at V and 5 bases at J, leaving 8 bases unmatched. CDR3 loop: CASSSAGDRGYQPQHF. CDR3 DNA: TGTGCCAGCAGCTCAGCGGGGGACAGGGGATATCAGCCCCAGCATTTT. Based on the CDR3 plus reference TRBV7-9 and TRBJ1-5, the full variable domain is DTGVSQNPRHKITKRGQNVTFRCDPISEHNRLYWYRQTLGQGPEFLTYFQNEAQLEKSRLLSDRFSAERPKGSFSTLEIQRTEQGDSAMYLCASSSAGDRGYQPQHFGDGTRLSIL.

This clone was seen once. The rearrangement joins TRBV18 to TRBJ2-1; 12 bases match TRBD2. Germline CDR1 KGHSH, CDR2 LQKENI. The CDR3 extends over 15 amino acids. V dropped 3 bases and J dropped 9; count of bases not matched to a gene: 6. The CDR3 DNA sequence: TGTGCCAGCTCACCGACTAGCGGGAGTTGGGTTGAGCAGTTCTTC. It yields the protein CASSPTSGSWVEQFF.

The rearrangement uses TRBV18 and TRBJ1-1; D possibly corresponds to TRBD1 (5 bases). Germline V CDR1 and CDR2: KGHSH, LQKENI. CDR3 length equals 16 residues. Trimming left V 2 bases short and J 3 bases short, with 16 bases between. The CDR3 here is CASSPWQGTDYTEAFF. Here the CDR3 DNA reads TGTGCCAGCTCACCATGGCAGGGAACGGATTACACTGAAGCTTTCTTT.

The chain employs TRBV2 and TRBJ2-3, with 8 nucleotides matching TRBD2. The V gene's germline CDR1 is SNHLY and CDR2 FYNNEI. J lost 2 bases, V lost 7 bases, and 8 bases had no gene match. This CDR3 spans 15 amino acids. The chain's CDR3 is CASKGGSGITDTQYF. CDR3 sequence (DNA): TGTGCCAGCAAGGGAGGTAGCGGGATCACAGATACGCAGTATTTT.

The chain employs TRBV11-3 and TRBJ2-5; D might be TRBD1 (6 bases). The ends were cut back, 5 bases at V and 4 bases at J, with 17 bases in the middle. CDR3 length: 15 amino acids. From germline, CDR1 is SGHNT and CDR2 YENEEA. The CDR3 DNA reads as TGTGCCAGCAGCGCCAGGGGATTTGGCGGAGAGACCCAGTACTTC. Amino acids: CASSARGFGGETQYF.

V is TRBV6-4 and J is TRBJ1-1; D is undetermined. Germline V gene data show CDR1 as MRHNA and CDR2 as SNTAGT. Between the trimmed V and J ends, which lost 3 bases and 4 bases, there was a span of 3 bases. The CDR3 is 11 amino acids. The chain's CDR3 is CASSEGTEAFF. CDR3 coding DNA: TGTGCCAGCAGTGAAGGCACTGAAGCTTTCTTT.

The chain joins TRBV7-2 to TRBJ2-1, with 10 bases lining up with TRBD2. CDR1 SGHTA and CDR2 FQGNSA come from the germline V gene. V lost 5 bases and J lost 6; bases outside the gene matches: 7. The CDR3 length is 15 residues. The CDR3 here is CASSPTAGGTNEQFF. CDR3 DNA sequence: TGTGCCAGCAGCCCCACAGCGGGGGGGACCAATGAGCAGTTCTTC.

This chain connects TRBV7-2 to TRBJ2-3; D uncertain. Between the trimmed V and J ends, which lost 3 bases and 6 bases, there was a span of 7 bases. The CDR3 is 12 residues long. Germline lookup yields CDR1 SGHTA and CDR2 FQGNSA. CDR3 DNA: TGTGCCAGCAGCTTGGATGGGGATACGCAGTATTTT. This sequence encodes CASSLDGDTQYF.

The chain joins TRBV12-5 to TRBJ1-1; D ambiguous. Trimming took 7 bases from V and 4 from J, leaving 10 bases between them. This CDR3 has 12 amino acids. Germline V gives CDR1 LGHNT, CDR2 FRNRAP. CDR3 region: CASAPDTTEAFF. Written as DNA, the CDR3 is TGTGCTAGTGCCCCGGATACCACTGAAGCTTTCTTT.

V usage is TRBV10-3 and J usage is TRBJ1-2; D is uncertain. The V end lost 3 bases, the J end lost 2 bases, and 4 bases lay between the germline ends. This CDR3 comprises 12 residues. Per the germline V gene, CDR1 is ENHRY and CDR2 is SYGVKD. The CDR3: CAISDTNYGYTF. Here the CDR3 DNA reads TGTGCCATCAGTGACACCAACTATGGCTACACCTTC.

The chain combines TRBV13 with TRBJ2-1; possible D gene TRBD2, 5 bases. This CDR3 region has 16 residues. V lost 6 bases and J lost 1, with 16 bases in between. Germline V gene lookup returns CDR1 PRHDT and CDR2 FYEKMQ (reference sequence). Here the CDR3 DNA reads TGTGCCAGCAGTTATTCCCCGGGGTTGTCCTACAATGAGCAGTTCTTC. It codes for CASSYSPGLSYNEQFF.

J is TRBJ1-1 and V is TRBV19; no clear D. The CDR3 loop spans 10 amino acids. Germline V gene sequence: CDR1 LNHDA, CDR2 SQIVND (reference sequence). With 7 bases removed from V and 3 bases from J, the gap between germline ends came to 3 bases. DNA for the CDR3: TGTGCCAGTATGCACACTGAAGCTTTCTTT. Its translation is CASMHTEAFF.

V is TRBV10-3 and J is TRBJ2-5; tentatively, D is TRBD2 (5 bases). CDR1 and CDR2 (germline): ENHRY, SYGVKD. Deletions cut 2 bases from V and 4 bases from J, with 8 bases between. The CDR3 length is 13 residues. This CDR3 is CAISERDGETQYF. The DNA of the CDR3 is TGTGCCATCAGTGAGCGGGATGGAGAGACCCAGTACTTC.

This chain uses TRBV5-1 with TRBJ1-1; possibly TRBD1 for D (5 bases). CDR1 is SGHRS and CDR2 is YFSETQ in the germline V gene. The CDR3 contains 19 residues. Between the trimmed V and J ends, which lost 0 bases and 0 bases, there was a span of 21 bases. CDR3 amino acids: CASSLAHGGGIGMNTEAFF. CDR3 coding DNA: TGCGCCAGCAGCTTGGCCCACGGGGGTGGGATAGGCATGAACACTGAAGCTTTCTTT.

The CDR3 bases are TGCGCCAGCAGCTTGGATGGGTCTAACAATGAGCAGTTCTTC. Translated: CASSLDGSNNEQFF. The gene calls are TRBV5-1 and TRBJ2-1; D uncertain. Germline V gives CDR1 SGHRS, CDR2 YFSETQ. The CDR3 totals 14 residues. V lost 0 bases and J 5 bases, leaving 9 bases between the germline ends.

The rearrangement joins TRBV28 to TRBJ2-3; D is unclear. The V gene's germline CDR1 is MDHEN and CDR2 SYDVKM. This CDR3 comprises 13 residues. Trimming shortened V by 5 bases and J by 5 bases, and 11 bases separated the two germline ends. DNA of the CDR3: TGTGCCAGCAGTCCCCGGAATCGAGATACGCAGTATTTT. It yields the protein CASSPRNRDTQYF.

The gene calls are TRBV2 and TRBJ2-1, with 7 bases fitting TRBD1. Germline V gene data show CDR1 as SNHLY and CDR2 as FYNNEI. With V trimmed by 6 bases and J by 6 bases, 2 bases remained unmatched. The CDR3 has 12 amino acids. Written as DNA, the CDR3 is TGTGCCAGCAGGTCAGGGGGCAATGAGCAGTTCTTC. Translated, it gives CASRSGGNEQFF.

CDR3 sequence reads: CSVREGSGYNEQFF. The CDR3 DNA reads TGCAGCGTCCGGGAGGGGTCGGGATACAATGAGCAGTTCTTC. The gene calls are TRBV29-1 and TRBJ2-1, with 8 bases identical to TRBD2. Germline assignment: CDR1 SQVTM and CDR2 ANQGSEA. The trim removed 6 bases at V and 4 bases at J, leaving 8 bases unmatched. The CDR3 consists of 14 residues.

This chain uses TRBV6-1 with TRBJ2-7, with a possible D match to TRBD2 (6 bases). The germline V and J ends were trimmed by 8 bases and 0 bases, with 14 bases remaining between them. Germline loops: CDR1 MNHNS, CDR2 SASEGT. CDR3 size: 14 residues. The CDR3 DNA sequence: TGTGCCAGCGCTCAACGGGGGAGCTCCTACGAGCAGTACTTC. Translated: CASAQRGSSYEQYF.

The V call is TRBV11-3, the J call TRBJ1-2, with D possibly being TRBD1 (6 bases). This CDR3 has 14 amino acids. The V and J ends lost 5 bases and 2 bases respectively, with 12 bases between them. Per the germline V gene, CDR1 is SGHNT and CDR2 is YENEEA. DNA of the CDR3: TGTGCCAGCAGCCCCGGACAGCTCAACTATGGCTACACCTTC. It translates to CASSPGQLNYGYTF. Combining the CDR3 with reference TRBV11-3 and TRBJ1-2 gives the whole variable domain EAGVVQSPRYKIIEKKQPVAFWCNPISGHNTLYWYLQNLGQGPELLIRYENEEAVDDSQLPKDRFSAERLKGVDSTLKIQPAELGDSAVYLCASSPGQLNYGYTFGSGTRLTVV.

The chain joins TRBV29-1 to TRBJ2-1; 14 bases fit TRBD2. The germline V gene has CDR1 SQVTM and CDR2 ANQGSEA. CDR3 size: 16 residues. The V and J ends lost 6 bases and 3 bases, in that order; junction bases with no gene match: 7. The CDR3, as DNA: TGCAGCGTCGACGGGACTAGCGGGAGCCTCTACAATGAGCAGTTCTTC. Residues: CSVDGTSGSLYNEQFF.

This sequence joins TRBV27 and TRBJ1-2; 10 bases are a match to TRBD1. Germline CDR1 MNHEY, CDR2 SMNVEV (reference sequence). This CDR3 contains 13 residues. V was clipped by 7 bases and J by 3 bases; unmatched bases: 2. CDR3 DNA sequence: TGTGCCAGCAAGACAGGGGGCGACTATGGCTACACCTTC. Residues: CASKTGGDYGYTF.

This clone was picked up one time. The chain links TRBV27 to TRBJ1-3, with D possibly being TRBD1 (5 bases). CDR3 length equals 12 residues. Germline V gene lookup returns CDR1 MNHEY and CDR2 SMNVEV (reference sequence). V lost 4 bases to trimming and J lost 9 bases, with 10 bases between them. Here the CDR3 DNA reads TGTGCCAGCAGTTCCGTCGGGGGCACCATATATTTT. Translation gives CASSSVGGTIYF.

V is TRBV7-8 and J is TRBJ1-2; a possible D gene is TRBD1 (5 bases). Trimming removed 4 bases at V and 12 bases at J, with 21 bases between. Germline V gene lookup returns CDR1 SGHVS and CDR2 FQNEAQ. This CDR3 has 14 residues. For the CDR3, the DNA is TGTGCCAGCAGCTCCCCCGACCCGTCAAGGGGCAACACCTTC. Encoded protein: CASSSPDPSRGNTF.

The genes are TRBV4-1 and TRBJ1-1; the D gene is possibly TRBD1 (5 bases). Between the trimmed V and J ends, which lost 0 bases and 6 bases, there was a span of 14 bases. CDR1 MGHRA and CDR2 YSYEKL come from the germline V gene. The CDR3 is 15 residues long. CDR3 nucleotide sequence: TGCGCCAGCAGCCAAGAGGAGGGGAGAGGGCCTGAAGCTTTCTTT. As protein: CASSQEEGRGPEAFF.

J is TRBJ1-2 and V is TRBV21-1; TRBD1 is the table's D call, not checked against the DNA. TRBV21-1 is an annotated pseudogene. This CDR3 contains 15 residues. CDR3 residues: CASSPPATGGNGYTF. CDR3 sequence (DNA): TGTGCCAGCAGTCCTCCAGCGACAGGGGGCAATGGCTACACCTTC.

The CDR3 coding sequence is TGTGCCAGCAGTGCGTGGACAGGGTCGTTTATGGATACGCAGTATTTT. It codes for CASSAWTGSFMDTQYF. The chain employs TRBV25-1 and TRBJ2-3, with 8 positions matching TRBD1. V was pared by 4 bases and J by 6 bases, with 12 bases of the junction left unmatched. Germline loops: CDR1 MGHDK, CDR2 SYGVNS. The length of the CDR3 is 16 residues.

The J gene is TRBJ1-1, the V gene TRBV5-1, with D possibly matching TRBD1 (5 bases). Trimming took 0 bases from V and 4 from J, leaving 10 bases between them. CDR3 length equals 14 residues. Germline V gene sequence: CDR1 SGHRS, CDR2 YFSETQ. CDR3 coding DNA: TGCGCCAGCAGCTTGGAAGGGGTCTTCACTGAAGCTTTCTTT. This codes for CASSLEGVFTEAFF.

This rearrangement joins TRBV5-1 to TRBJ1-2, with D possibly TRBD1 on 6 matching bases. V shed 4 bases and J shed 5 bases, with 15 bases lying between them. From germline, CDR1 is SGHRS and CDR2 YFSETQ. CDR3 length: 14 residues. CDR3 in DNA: TGCGCCAGCAGCCCGGGGGACACAGGGTATGGCTACACCTTC. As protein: CASSPGDTGYGYTF.

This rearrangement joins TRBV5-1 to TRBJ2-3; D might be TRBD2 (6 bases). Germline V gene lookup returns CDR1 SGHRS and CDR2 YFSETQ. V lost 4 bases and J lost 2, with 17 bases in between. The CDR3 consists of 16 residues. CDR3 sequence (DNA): TGCGCCAGCAGCCCGACTGGGCGGGGATACACAGATACGCAGTATTTT. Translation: CASSPTGRGYTDTQYF.